These T cell receptor beta chains were read from a single sample in a study of T-cell memory formation after mild COVID-19. In TCRdb, the 5' RACE reads were re-called with MiXCR into one record per CDR3 protein. The table shows hundreds of thousands of distinct CDR3 sequences, with around 25% occurring only once. Sequenced sample: PBMCs or a T cell subset sorted from them (not recorded which). These TCRs come from an adult woman who had mild COVID-19 (a few samples of this study predate the infection). Cell type and time point are not known. Each CDR3 is given with its conserved first and last residue. The D gene is left open where the match is weak. Clone size is not always given. Where it is, it says once, few, many or a class for expanded clones.

. TRBJ2-1 TRBV5-1 few TGCGCCAGCAGCTTGATTGCGGCCCAAGGGGCCAATGAGCAGTTCTTC CASSLIAAQGANEQFF
. TRBJ1-1 TRBV7-9 many TGTGCCAGCGAGGGGATGAACACTGAAGCTTTCTTT CASEGMNTEAFF
. TRBJ1-2 TRBV9 . TGTGCCAGCAGCAAGACAGCCCCAATGGCGTATGGCTACACCTTC CASSKTAPMAYGYTF
. TRBJ2-4 TRBV6-6 . TGTGCCAGCACAGAACGGGGGGCCAAAAACATTCAGTACTTC CASTERGAKNIQYF
. TRBJ1-2 TRBV7-9 . TGTGCCAGCAGCTTAGCGAAGGTCAAACAGGCTACCTATGGCTACACCTTC CASSLAKVKQATYGYTF
. TRBJ2-7 TRBV18 . TGTGCCAGCTCACCGGACGGGCCCTACGAGCAGTACTTC CASSPDGPYEQYF
TRBD2 TRBJ2-7 TRBV5-1 . TGCGCCAGCAGCCCCTTTAGCGGGGGGGCCAACAACGAGCAGTACTTC CASSPFSGGANNEQYF
. TRBJ1-2 TRBV6-5 . TGTGCCAGCAGTTACCGCGGGGAAAGCTATGGCTACACCTTC CASSYRGESYGYTF
. TRBJ2-7 TRBV27 few TGTGCCAGCAGAGGAGAGGACTACGAGCAGTACTTC CASRGEDYEQYF
TRBD2 TRBJ2-5 TRBV3-1 . TGTGCCAGCAGCCAACCCCCTAGCGGGGTTCGGGAGACCCAGTACTTC CASSQPPSGVRETQYF
TRBD1 TRBJ1-1 TRBV9 few TGTGCCAGCAGCCCCGGACAGGGGTTGACTGAAGCTTTCTTT CASSPGQGLTEAFF
. TRBJ2-5 TRBV7-6 few TGTGCCAGCAGCACCGGACAGTTTGGAGAGACCCAGTACTTC CASSTGQFGETQYF
. TRBJ2-3 TRBV15 few TGTGCCACCAGCAGAGGGAGGACAGATACGCAGTATTTT CATSRGRTDTQYF
. TRBJ2-3 TRBV4-1 few TGCGCCAGCAGCCAAGGGGGGGCGCCTTCGGATACGCAGTATTTT CASSQGGAPSDTQYF
. TRBJ1-1 TRBV12-3/TRBV12-4 . TGTGCCAGCACCTCGTCCCTCCAAGCTTTCTTT CASTSSLQAFF
TRBD1 TRBJ2-5 TRBV5-1 many TGCGCCAGCAGCCCAGGACAGGTACAAGAGACCCAGTACTTC CASSPGQVQETQYF
. TRBJ2-7 TRBV12-3/TRBV12-4 . TGTGCCAGCCGTAACTCCTACGAGCAGTACTTC CASRNSYEQYF
. TRBJ2-7 TRBV7-9 . TGTGCCAGCACGGATACAACCGGGACTGACGAGCAGTACTTC CASTDTTGTDEQYF
TRBD2 TRBJ2-5 TRBV20-1 . TGCAGTGCTAGGTTCACTAGCGGGCTCTCGGAGACCCAGTACTTC CSARFTSGLSETQYF
. TRBJ2-7 TRBV20-1 many TGCAGTGCTCCAACGGCAGGGGACTACGAGCAGTACTTC CSAPTAGDYEQYF
TRBD1 TRBJ2-2 TRBV6-5 . TGTGCCAGCAGGACAGGGGAAACCGGGGAGCTGTTTTTT CASRTGETGELFF
. TRBJ1-1 TRBV11-2 few TGTGCCAGCAGCTTCGGGGGAGGGTATACTGAAGCTTTCTTT CASSFGGGYTEAFF
TRBD1 TRBJ1-1 TRBV5-1 few TGCGCCAGCAGCCATCAGCCGGGACAGGGTTCGAACACTGAAGCTTTCTTT CASSHQPGQGSNTEAFF
TRBD1 TRBJ1-5 TRBV18 . TGTGCCAGCTCACCTGGACAGGGTGGCAATCAGCCCCAGCATTTT CASSPGQGGNQPQHF
. TRBJ2-7 TRBV12-3/TRBV12-4 few TGTGCCAGCAGTTTTGATAGGGGCCCAAAAGGCGAGCAGTACTTC CASSFDRGPKGEQYF
. TRBJ1-1 TRBV3-1 . TGTGCCAGCAGCCAAAGAAAGGAAGCTTTCTTT CASSQRKEAFF
TRBD1 TRBJ1-2 TRBV4-1 . TGCGCCAGCAGAGCACCGGGACAGGGGGCTTCAAATGGCTACACCTTC CASRAPGQGASNGYTF
. TRBJ1-1 TRBV30 few TGTGCCTGGAGGGAAGACAGGAGCACTGAAGCTTTCTTT CAWREDRSTEAFF